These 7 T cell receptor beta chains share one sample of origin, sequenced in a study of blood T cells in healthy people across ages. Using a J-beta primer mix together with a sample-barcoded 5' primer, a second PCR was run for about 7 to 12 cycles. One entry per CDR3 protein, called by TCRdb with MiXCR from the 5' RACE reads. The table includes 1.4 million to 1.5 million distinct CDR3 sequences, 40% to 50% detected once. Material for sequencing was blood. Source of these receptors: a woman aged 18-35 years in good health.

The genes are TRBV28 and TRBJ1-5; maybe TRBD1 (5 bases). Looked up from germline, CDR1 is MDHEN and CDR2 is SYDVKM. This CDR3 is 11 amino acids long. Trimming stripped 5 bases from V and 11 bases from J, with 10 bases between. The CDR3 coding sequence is TGTGCCAGCAGTCCACTGGGGGCCCAGCATTTT. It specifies CASSPLGAQHF.

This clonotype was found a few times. The CDR3 nucleotides are TGTGCCAGCAGCCCCTTAGGTGTAGCGGGGACCTTCACAGATACGCAGTATTTT. Residues: CASSPLGVAGTFTDTQYF. The V gene is TRBV9, the J gene TRBJ2-3, with 8 bases lining up with TRBD2. This CDR3 is built from 18 residues. Germline-derived CDR1 and CDR2 are SGDLS and YYNGEE. Trimming removed 4 bases from V and 2 bases from J; junction bases left unmatched: 15.

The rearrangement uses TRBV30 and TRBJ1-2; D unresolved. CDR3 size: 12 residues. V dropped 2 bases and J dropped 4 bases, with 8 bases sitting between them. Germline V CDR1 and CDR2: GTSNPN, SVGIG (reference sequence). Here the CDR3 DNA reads TGTGCCTGGAGTCCGGGGAGCTATGGCTACACCTTC. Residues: CAWSPGSYGYTF.

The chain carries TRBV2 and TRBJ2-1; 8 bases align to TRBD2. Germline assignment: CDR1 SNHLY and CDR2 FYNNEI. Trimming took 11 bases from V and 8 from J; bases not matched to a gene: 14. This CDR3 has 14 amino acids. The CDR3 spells CAGGSSGREDEQFF. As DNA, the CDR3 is TGTGCCGGGGGATCCAGCGGGAGAGAGGATGAGCAGTTCTTC.

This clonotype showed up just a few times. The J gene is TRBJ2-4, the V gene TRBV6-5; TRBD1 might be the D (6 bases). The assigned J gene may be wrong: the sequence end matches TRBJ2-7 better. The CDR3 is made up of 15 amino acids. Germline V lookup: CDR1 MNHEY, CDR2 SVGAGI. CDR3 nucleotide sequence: TGTGCCAGCAGTTCAACAGGGTTTCCCCCCTACGAGCAGTACTTC. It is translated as CASSSTGFPPYEQYF.

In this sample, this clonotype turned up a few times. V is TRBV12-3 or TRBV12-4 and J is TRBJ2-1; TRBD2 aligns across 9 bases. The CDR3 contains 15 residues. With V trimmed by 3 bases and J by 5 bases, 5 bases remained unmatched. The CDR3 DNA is TGTGCCAGCAGTTTGAACGCGGGGGGGAACAATGAGCAGTTCTTC. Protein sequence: CASSLNAGGNNEQFF.

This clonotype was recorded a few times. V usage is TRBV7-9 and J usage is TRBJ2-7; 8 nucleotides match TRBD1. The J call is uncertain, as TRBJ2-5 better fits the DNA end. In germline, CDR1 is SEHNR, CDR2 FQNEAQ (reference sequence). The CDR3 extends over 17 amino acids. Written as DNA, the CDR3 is TGTGCCAGCAGCTTAGTAGGACAGGGTCGACTAGGAGAGACCCAGTACTTC. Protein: CASSLVGQGRLGETQYF.